Included here is one T cell receptor beta chain sequence, with context. Its antigen is unknown. The CDR3 loop spans 13 amino acids. Germline V gene sequence: CDR1 SGHRS, CDR2 YFSETQ. The data were taken from a study of OX40 agonist ivuxolimab in advanced cancers. Method: immunoSEQ multiplex PCR; TCRdb's copy keeps in-frame clones and lacks some. This table holds approximately 90,000 clones, more than 80% found once. Whole-study results and caveats: Relative to CD4+ cells, CD8+ T cells on average had more expanded clones.

This clonotype originated in an adult with an advanced solid tumor such as melanoma, head and neck, liver or kidney cancer. This specimen was CD4+ or CD8+ T cells sorted from blood, taken in a trial of the OX40 agonist ivuxolimab. The J gene is TRBJ2-5, the V gene TRBV5-1, with TRBD1 matching over 7 bases. The DNA end favors TRBJ2-7, so the J call may be wrong. The CDR3 coding sequence is TGCGCCAGCCACGACAGGGTGGGTTACGAGCAGTACTTC. It encodes CASHDRVGYEQYF.